Sequencing of this T cell receptor (beta chain) was carried out in a study of regulatory T cells in long-lasting Graves disease. Ten or more counts support this clonotype. With iRepertoire HTBI primers and Arm-PCR of CDR3 regions, TCR beta libraries were built. TCRdb analysed the multiplex PCR reads with MiXCR anew, one entry per CDR3 protein. Seen here are 500,000 to 700,000 distinct CDR3 sequences, 15% to 20% observed once, and the top ten hold about 18%. Time point reported: newly diagnosed GD, antithyroid drugs for less than 3 months. The TCR library was prepared using RNA isolated from PBMCs. These data also featured in a second study, about T cells in Graves' hyperthyroidism and ophthalmopathy.

Sequencing used peripheral blood mononuclear cells (PBMCs), obtained at new diagnosis, from a patient treated with antithyroid drugs. This TCR derives from a woman aged 25 to 39 with Graves disease.

Here the CDR3 DNA reads TGCAGTGCTAGACCGGACGGAGAGCAAGAGACCCAGTACTTC. It is translated as CSARPDGEQETQYF. The chain has TRBV20-1 and TRBJ2-5, with unresolved D. Trimming took 2 bases from V and 2 from J, leaving 12 bases between them. The CDR3 consists of 14 residues. The germline V gene has CDR1 DFQATT and CDR2 SNEGSKA (reference sequence).